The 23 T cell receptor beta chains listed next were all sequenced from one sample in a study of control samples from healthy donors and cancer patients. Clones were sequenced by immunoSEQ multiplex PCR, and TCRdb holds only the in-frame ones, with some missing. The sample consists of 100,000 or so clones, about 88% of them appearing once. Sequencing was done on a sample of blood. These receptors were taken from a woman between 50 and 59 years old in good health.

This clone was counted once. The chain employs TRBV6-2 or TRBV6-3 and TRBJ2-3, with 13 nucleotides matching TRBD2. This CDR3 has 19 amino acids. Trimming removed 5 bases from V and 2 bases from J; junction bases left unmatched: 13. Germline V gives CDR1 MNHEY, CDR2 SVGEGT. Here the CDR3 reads CASSQYFGTSGANTDTQYF. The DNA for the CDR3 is TGTGCCAGCAGTCAATACTTCGGGACTAGCGGGGCAAACACAGATACGCAGTATTTT.

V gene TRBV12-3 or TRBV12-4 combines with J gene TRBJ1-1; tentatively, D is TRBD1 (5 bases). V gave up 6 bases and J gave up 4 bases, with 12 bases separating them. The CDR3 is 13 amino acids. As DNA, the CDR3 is TGTGCCAGCAGGGTAAGGGGAAGCACTGAAGCTTTCTTT. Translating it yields CASRVRGSTEAFF.

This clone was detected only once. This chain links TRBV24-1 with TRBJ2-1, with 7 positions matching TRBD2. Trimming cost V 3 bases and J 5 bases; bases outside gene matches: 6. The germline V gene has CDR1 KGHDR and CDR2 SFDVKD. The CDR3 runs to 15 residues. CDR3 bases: TGTGCCACCAGTGATGTAGGCGGGGGTGACAATGAGCAGTTCTTC. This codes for CATSDVGGGDNEQFF.

DNA of the CDR3: TGTGCCAGCAGCAGAGAGACGGTGTACCAAGAGACCCAGTACTTC. This sequence encodes CASSRETVYQETQYF. The chain recombines TRBV5-6 with TRBJ2-5; D is uncertain. The germline gives CDR1 SGHDT, CDR2 YYEEEE. The CDR3 consists of 15 residues. V shed 4 bases and J shed 0 bases, with 13 bases lying between them.

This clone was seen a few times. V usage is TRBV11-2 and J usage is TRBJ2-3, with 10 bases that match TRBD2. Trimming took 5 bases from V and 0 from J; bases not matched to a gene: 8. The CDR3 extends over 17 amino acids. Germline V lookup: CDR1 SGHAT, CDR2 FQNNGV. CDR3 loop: CASSRYSGGTSTDTQYF. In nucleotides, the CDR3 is TGTGCCAGCAGCCGATATAGCGGGGGGACTAGCACAGATACGCAGTATTTT.

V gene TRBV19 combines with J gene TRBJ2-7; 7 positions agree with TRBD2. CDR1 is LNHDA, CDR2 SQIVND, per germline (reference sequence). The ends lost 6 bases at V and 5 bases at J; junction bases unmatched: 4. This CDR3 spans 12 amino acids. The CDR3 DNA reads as TGTGCCAGTAGCCGGGGGGAGGACGAGCAGTACTTC. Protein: CASSRGEDEQYF.

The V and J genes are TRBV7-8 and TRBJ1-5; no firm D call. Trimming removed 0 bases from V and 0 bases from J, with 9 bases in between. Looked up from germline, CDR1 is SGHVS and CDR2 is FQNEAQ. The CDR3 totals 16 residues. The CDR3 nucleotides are TGTGCCAGCAGCTTAGCGCACAGTTATAGCAATCAGCCCCAGCATTTT. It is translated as CASSLAHSYSNQPQHF.

The CDR3 is CASNFQRTSYEQYV. The CDR3 nucleotides read TGTGCCAGCAACTTTCAGAGGACAAGCTACGAGCAGTACGTC. The V call is TRBV21-1, the J call TRBJ2-7; the DNA was not used to check the table's D call, TRBD1. TRBV21-1 is annotated as a pseudogene. The CDR3 contains 14 residues.

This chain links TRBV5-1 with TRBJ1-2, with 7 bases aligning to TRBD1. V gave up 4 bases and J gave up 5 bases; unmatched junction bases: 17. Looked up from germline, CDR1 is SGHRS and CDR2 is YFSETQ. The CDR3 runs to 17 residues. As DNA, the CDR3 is TGCGCCAGCAGCGCCCAACTCCGGGACAGAGGACATTATGGCTACACCTTC. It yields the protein CASSAQLRDRGHYGYTF. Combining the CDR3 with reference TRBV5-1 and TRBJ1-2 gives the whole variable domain KAGVTQTPRYLIKTRGQQVTLSCSPISGHRSVSWYQQTPGQGLQFLFEYFSETQRNKGNFPGRFSGRQFSNSRSEMNVSTLELGDSALYLCASSAQLRDRGHYGYTFGSGTRLTVV.

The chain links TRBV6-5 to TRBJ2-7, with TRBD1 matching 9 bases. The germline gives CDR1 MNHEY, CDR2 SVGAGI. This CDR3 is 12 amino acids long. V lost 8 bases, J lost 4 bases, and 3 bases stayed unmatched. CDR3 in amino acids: CASVDRGYEQYV. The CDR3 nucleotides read TGTGCCAGCGTGGACAGGGGATACGAGCAGTACGTC.

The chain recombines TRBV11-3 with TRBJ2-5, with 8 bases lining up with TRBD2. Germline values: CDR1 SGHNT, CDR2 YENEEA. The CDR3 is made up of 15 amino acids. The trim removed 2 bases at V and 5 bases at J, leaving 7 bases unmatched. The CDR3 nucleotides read TGTGCCAGCAGCTTATCGGGAGGGCCGCGGGAGACCCAGTACTTC. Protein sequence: CASSLSGGPRETQYF.

The CDR3, as DNA: TGTGCCAGCAGCTTATTAGGGAGGCTTAATAATGAGCAGTTCTTC. As protein: CASSLLGRLNNEQFF. V usage is TRBV7-3 and J usage is TRBJ2-1; TRBD2 is a possible D gene (6 bases). Trimming left V 2 bases short and J 7 bases short, with 15 bases between. The CDR3 loop spans 15 amino acids. Germline loops: CDR1 SGHTA, CDR2 FQGTGA.

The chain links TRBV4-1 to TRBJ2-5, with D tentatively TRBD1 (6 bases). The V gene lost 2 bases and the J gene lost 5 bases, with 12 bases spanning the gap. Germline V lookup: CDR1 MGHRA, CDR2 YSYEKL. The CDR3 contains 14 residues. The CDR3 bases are TGCGCCAGCAGCCAACTACTGGGGGCGGAGACCCAGTACTTC. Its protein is CASSQLLGAETQYF.

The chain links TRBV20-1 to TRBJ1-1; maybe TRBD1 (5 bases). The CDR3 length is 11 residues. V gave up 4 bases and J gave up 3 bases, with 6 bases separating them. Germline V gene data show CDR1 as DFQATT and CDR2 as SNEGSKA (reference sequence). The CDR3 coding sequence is TGCAGTGCTAAGACAGACACTGAAGCTTTCTTT. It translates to CSAKTDTEAFF.

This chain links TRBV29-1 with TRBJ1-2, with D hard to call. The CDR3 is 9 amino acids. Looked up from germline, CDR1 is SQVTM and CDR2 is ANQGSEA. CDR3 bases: TGCGCCGAGGAAAGCCTTCGAACCTTC. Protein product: CAEESLRTF.

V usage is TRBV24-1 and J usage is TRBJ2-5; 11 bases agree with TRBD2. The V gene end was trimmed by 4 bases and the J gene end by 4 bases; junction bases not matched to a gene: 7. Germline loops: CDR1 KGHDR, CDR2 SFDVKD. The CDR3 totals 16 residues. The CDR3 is CATSETTSGIGETQYF. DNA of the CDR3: TGTGCCACCAGTGAGACGACTAGCGGGATTGGAGAGACCCAGTACTTC.

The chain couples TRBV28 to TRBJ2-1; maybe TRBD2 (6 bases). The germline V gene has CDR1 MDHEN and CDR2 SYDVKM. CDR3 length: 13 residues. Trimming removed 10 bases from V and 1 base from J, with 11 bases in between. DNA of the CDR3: TGTGCCATTGTAGGGAGGTCCTACAATGAGCAGTTCTTC. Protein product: CAIVGRSYNEQFF.

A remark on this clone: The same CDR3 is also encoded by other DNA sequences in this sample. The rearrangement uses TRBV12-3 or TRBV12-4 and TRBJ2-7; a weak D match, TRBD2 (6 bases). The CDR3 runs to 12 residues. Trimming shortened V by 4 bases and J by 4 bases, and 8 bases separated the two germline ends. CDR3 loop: CASSSGLYEQYF. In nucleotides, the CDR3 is TGTGCCAGCAGTTCAGGACTATACGAGCAGTACTTC.

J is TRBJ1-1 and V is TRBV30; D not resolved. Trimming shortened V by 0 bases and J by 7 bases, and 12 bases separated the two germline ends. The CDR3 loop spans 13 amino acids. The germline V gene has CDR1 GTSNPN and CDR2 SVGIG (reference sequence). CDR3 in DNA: TGTGCCTGGAGTGTATCGGCCTATGGTGAAGCTTTCTTT. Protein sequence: CAWSVSAYGEAFF.

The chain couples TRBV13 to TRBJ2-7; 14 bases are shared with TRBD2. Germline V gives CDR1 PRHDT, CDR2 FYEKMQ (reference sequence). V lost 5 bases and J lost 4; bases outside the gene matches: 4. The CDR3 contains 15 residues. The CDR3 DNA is TGTGCCAGCAGCAGCCGGACTAGCGGGGGGTACGAGCAGTACTTC. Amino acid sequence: CASSSRTSGGYEQYF.

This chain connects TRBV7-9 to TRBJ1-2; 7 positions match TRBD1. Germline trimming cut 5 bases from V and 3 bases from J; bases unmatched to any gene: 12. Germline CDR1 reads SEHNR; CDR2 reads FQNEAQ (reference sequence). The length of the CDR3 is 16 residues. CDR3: CASSRGGQGVHYGYTF. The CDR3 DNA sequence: TGTGCCAGCAGCCGAGGTGGTCAGGGGGTCCACTATGGCTACACCTTC.

The CDR3, as DNA: TGTGCCAGCTCACTTTATGAGGGACAGGCGGCTTCACCCCTCCACTTT. Translated, it gives CASSLYEGQAASPLHF. The chain has TRBV18 and TRBJ1-6, with TRBD1 matching over 8 bases. This CDR3 is built from 16 residues. CDR1 is KGHSH and CDR2 is LQKENI in the germline V gene. V lost 4 bases to trimming and J lost 9 bases; unmatched junction nucleotides: 11.

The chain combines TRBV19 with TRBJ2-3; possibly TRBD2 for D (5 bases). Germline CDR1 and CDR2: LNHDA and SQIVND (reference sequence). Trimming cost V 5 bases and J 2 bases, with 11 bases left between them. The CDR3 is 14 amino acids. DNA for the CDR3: TGTGCCAGTAGTGGGAGCGGAATCACAGATACGCAGTATTTT. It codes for CASSGSGITDTQYF.